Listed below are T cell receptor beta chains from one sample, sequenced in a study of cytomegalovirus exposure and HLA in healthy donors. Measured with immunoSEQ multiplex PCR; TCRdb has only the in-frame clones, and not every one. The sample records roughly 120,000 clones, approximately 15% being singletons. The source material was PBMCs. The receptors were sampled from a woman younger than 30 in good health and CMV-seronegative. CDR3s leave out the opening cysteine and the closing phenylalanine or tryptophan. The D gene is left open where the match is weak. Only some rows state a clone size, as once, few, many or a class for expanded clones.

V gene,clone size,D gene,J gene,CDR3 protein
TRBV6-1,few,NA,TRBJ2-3,ASSDWTLQDTQY
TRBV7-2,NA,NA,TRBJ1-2,ASSMGRGYGYT
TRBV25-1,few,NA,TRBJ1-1,ASSVRGRNTEAF
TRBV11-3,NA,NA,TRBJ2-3,ASSLGQGGDTQY
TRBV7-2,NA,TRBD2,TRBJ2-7,ASSLVAGTSFHEQY
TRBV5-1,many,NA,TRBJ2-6,ASSLAGDSPRGANVLT
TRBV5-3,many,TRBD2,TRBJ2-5,ARSLGLAQETQY
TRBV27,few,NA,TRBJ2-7,ASSFFRGDYEQY
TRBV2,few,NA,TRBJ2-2,ASSHGGELF
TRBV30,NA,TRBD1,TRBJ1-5,AWSPGGDQPQH
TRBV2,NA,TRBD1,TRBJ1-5,ASSPGQGQPQH
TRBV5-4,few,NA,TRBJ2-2,ASSLDRYNTGELF
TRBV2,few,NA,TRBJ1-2,ASSEIGTLKGGYT
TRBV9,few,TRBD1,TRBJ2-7,ASSPLQGEGAYEQY
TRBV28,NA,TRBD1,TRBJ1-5,ASSFWDRDYSNQPQH
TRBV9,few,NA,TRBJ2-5,ASSAVNGDRDYQETQY
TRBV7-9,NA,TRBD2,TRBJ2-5,ASSASGIETQY
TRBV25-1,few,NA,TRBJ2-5,ASSRQRSGQETQY
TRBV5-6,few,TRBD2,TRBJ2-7,ASSLLAREDYEQY
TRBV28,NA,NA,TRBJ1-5,ASSLEGGRNQPQH
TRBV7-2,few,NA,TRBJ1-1,ASSLEGGAVTEAF
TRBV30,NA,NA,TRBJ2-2,AWSRSLLGTGELF
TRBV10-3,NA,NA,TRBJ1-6,AISDWQYNSPLH
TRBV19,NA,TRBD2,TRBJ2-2,ASSPGLAYTGELF
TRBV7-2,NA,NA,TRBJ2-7,ASSSPGATYEQY
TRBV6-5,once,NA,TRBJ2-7,ASSPGGTYEQY
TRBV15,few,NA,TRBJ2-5,ATSTTGNLQETQY
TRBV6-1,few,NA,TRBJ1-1,ASSAPPGETEAF
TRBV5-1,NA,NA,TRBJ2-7,ASSLEPVSYEQY
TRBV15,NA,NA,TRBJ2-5,ATSQRLEVETQY
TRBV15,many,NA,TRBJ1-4,ATSSQPARELF
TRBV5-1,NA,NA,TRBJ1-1,ASRYIGAAAF
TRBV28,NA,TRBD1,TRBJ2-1,ASSNRGLGNEQF
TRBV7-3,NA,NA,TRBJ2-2,ASSPVPPGAGGELF
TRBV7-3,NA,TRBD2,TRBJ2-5,ASSLFGLAPETQY
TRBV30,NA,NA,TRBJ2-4,AWEQGNIQY
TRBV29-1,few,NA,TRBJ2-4,SAQTGLAKNIQY
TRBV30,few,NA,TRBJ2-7,AWSKSSSFHEQY